These 21 T cell receptor beta chains share one sample of origin, sequenced in a study of spatial heterogeneity in lung cancer. Whole-study results and caveats: Expanded alpha and beta TCR counts within tumors tracked tumor mutation counts.

The sample's time point: sample taken at primary tumor resection. TCRdb called the 5' RACE reads again in MiXCR, with one record for every CDR3 protein. The sample lists around 480 distinct CDR3 sequences, about 26% occurring once. Their recognized antigens are unknown. Sequenced material: lung tumor tissue, taken at surgery. All receptors come from a female donor with early-stage non-small cell lung cancer.

In this sample, this clonotype is large (0.1 to 1%). This beta chain is an off-target read within a library intended for alpha chains, so its frequency means little. The V and J genes are TRBV29-1 and TRBJ2-1; 11 positions match TRBD2. The CDR3 sequence is 14 residues long. Germline V gives CDR1 SQVTM, CDR2 ANQGSEA. V lost 2 bases and J lost 11; bases outside the gene matches: 8. CDR3 sequence: CSVEFPRLAGKQFF. CDR3 DNA sequence: TGCAGCGTTGAATTCCCGAGACTAGCGGGAAAGCAGTTCTTC.

This clonotype was found a few times. This beta chain appears as a stray read in a library generated for alpha chains; its size is not informative. The chain is built from TRBV7-8 and TRBJ2-7, with D unresolved. The germline V gene has CDR1 SGHVS and CDR2 FQNEAQ. The CDR3 length is 15 residues. Trimming left V 1 base short and J 2 bases short, with 12 bases between. CDR3 sequence reads: CASSLGSTATYEQYF. In nucleotides, the CDR3 is TGTGCCAGCAGCTTAGGTTCAACAGCCACCTACGAGCAGTACTTC.

With regard to this clonotype: This beta chain is a stray sequence in a library constructed for alpha chains; its clone size is not meaningful. The rearrangement joins TRBV11-2 to TRBJ2-2, with D tentatively TRBD1 (6 bases). Germline loops: CDR1 SGHAT, CDR2 FQNNGV. Trimming cost V 7 bases and J 1 base, with 7 bases left between them. The CDR3 runs 13 residues. The CDR3 loop reads CASKTGNTGELFF. CDR3 DNA: TGTGCCAGCAAGACAGGGAACACCGGGGAGCTGTTTTTT.

Judged by abundance, this clonotype is large. Within a library made for alpha chains, this beta chain is off target, and its count is uninformative. CDR3 protein: CSVVWWSSTDTQYF. The DNA for the CDR3 is TGCAGCGTTGTATGGTGGTCTAGCACAGATACGCAGTATTTT. This chain connects TRBV29-1 to TRBJ2-3; D gene uncertain. V was trimmed by 4 bases and J by 0 bases, leaving 11 bases between them. The germline gives CDR1 SQVTM, CDR2 ANQGSEA. CDR3 length: 14 residues.

A word on this clonotype: Since the library was made to target alpha chains, this beta chain is a stray read and its abundance is not meaningful. This rearrangement joins TRBV7-6 to TRBJ2-7; 7 bases map to TRBD1. Germline loops: CDR1 SGHVS, CDR2 FNYEAQ. V shed 5 bases, J shed 6 bases, and the junction held 10 bases outside the gene matches. The CDR3 length is 14 residues. CDR3: CASSPDDRAREQYF. The DNA of the CDR3 is TGTGCCAGCAGCCCGGATGACAGGGCCCGCGAGCAGTACTTC.

About this clonotype: This beta chain is an unintended read in a library built for alpha chains; its size means little. The gene calls are TRBV6-5 and TRBJ2-3; perhaps TRBD1 as D (5 bases). V was pared by 6 bases and J by 2 bases, with 9 bases between. The CDR3 loop spans 13 amino acids. CDR1 MNHEY and CDR2 SVGAGI come from the germline V gene. The CDR3 loop is CASRGLTTDTQYF. As DNA, the CDR3 is TGTGCCAGCAGGGGGCTAACCACAGATACGCAGTATTTT.

This clonotype is termed large. For a library built for alpha chains, this beta chain is a stray read; little rests on its size. The chain uses TRBV7-9 and TRBJ2-3; unclear D gene. Trimming took 1 base from V and 5 from J, leaving 4 bases between them. The CDR3 is made up of 12 amino acids. Germline loops: CDR1 SEHNR, CDR2 FQNEAQ (reference sequence). The chain's CDR3 is CASSLVQDTQYF. The CDR3 nucleotides read TGTGCCAGCAGCTTAGTTCAAGATACGCAGTATTTT.

With regard to this clonotype: Being off target in a library aimed at alpha chains, this beta chain has a size of little meaning. The rearrangement uses TRBV27 and TRBJ2-7, with D uncertain. The CDR3 sequence is 13 residues long. V lost 4 bases and J 0 bases, leaving 7 bases between the germline ends. Germline assignment: CDR1 MNHEY and CDR2 SMNVEV (reference sequence). This CDR3 reads CASSYGDSYEQYF. The CDR3 DNA sequence: TGTGCCAGCAGTTACGGTGACTCCTACGAGCAGTACTTC.

Comments on this clonotype: As an off-target read in a library built for alpha chains, this beta chain has a frequency of little significance. The chain combines TRBV12-3 or TRBV12-4 with TRBJ2-1; D not certain. V dropped 6 bases and J dropped 7 bases, with 22 bases sitting between them. The CDR3 is 16 amino acids. This chain's CDR3 is CASRTPEDPKGNEQFF. CDR3 in DNA: TGTGCCAGCAGGACCCCCGAGGACCCCAAAGGGAATGAGCAGTTCTTC.

Note on this clonotype: This beta chain slipped into a library made for alpha chains as a stray read, so its size is not meaningful. The chain employs TRBV20-1 and TRBJ2-5; D not resolved. Looked up from germline, CDR1 is DFQATT and CDR2 is SNEGSKA (reference sequence). Trimming stripped 5 bases from V and 5 bases from J, with 15 bases between. The CDR3 spans 13 residues. CDR3 DNA: TGCAGTGCTTCGAGCACTACAGAGGAGACCCAGTACTTC. It is translated as CSASSTTEETQYF.

This clonotype was seen a handful of times. Found in a library prepared for alpha chains, this beta chain is an off-target read, and its abundance has little meaning. V gene TRBV20-1 combines with J gene TRBJ2-1; 9 bases are a match to TRBD2. The CDR3 contains 15 residues. Losses at the gene ends were 5 bases for V and 7 bases for J; bases not matched to a gene: 12. Germline V gives CDR1 DFQATT, CDR2 SNEGSKA (reference sequence). The CDR3 nucleotides read TGCAGTGCTTGCTGTCCCGCGGGAGGGCCGAATGAGCAGTTCTTC. This translates into CSACCPAGGPNEQFF.

In regard to this clonotype: This beta chain is a stray read from a library made for alpha chains; its abundance is not meaningful. This sequence joins TRBV10-1 and TRBJ2-5; no firm D call. This CDR3 has 13 residues. The V gene's germline CDR1 is WNHNN and CDR2 SYGVQD (reference sequence). Trimming took off 3 bases at V and 0 bases at J, with 5 bases between the two ends. This CDR3 reads CASSEQYQETQYF. As DNA, the CDR3 is TGCGCCAGCAGTGAACAGTACCAAGAGACCCAGTACTTC.

This clonotype is labeled large (0.1 to 1%). Within a library made for alpha chains, this beta chain is off target, and its count is uninformative. The chain joins TRBV7-8 to TRBJ2-7; the D gene could be TRBD1 or TRBD2 (5 bases each). Germline lookup yields CDR1 SGHVS and CDR2 FQNEAQ. The CDR3 is 14 residues long. Trimming took off 5 bases at V and 6 bases at J, with 17 bases between the two ends. The CDR3 reads CASSRGAGLTEQYF. In nucleotides, the CDR3 is TGTGCCAGCAGCAGAGGGGCAGGGTTGACCGAGCAGTACTTC.

This clonotype was found a few times. A library prepared for alpha chains yielded this beta chain as an off-target read; its size is of little meaning. The rearrangement uses TRBV27 and TRBJ2-7, with D maybe TRBD1 (5 bases). Trimming left V 6 bases short and J 0 bases short, with 12 bases between. Germline CDR1 reads MNHEY; CDR2 reads SMNVEV (reference sequence). The CDR3 runs 14 residues. The chain's CDR3 is CASSPKGSSYEQYF. CDR3 DNA sequence: TGTGCCAGCAGCCCCAAGGGGTCCTCCTACGAGCAGTACTTC.

By share, this clonotype ranks as large (0.1 to 1%). This beta chain came through as a stray read in a library set up for alpha chains, and its size says little. The genes are TRBV6-2 or TRBV6-3 and TRBJ2-5; 8 nucleotides line up with TRBD2. Germline V lookup: CDR1 MNHEY, CDR2 SVGEGT. Trimming removed 5 bases from V and 3 bases from J; junction bases left unmatched: 5. The CDR3 consists of 14 residues. The CDR3 coding sequence is TGTGCCAGCAGTCCCGGGACTAGTGAAGAGACCCAGTACTTC. Encoded protein: CASSPGTSEETQYF.

Note on this clonotype: A read error is possible here, since a much larger clone lies one base away. Because the library targeted alpha chains, this beta chain is an off-target read whose size means little. The chain uses TRBV7-8 and TRBJ2-4; 15 bases are a match to TRBD2. J gave up 1 base and V 3 bases, and 4 bases lay outside the gene matches. Germline V gene lookup returns CDR1 SGHVS and CDR2 FQNEAQ. The CDR3 has 18 residues. The CDR3 DNA follows: TGTGCCAGCAGCTTCGGACTAGCGGGAGGGCGTGCCAAAAACATTCAGTACTTC. Protein: CASSFGLAGGRAKNIQYF.

By share of the sample, this clonotype is large. The library was built for alpha chains, so this beta chain is an off-target read and its size means little. V usage is TRBV9 and J usage is TRBJ1-5; no clear D. From germline, CDR1 is SGDLS and CDR2 YYNGEE. The CDR3 covers 13 residues. V lost 3 bases and J 7 bases, leaving 11 bases between the germline ends. The CDR3 DNA sequence: TGTGCCAGCAGCGCCTCCCCGGGACAGCCCCAGCATTTT. The encoded protein is CASSASPGQPQHF.

By sample share, this clonotype is large. The library was prepared for alpha chains; this beta chain is a stray read, so its frequency means little. The V gene is TRBV7-8, the J gene TRBJ2-1; D gene ambiguous. The CDR3 consists of 12 residues. Trimming left V 4 bases short and J 2 bases short, with 3 bases between. Germline CDR1 reads SGHVS; CDR2 reads FQNEAQ. DNA of the CDR3: TGTGCCAGCAGCTCTACCTACAATGAGCAGTTCTTC. Its translation is CASSSTYNEQFF.

Turning to this clonotype: With the library built for alpha chains, this beta chain is off target and its frequency is not meaningful. CDR3 DNA: TGTGCCAGCAGCTTGTACGGGGGGCCCACAGATACGCAGTATTTT. Protein product: CASSLYGGPTDTQYF. The chain combines TRBV7-3 with TRBJ2-3; D perhaps matches TRBD2 (7 bases). Germline assignment: CDR1 SGHTA and CDR2 FQGTGA. The CDR3 length is 15 residues. Deletions cut 3 bases from V and 2 bases from J, with 12 bases between.

To note about this clonotype: This beta chain lies outside the target of a library built for alpha chains; its clone size means little. The J gene is TRBJ2-7, the V gene TRBV28; D not certain. Germline assignment: CDR1 MDHEN and CDR2 SYDVKM. The CDR3 extends over 14 amino acids. V was trimmed by 3 bases and J by 3 bases, leaving 12 bases between them. CDR3 protein: CASSFGPPLYEQYF. CDR3 DNA sequence: TGTGCCAGCAGTTTCGGGCCCCCTCTCTACGAGCAGTACTTC.

Remarks on this clonotype: Since the library was made to target alpha chains, this beta chain is a stray read and its abundance is not meaningful. The CDR3 DNA sequence: TGTGCCAGCAGTGCTAGCGACACAGATACGCAGTATTTT. Translated, it gives CASSASDTDTQYF. The rearrangement links TRBV6-4 to TRBJ2-3, with a possible D match to TRBD2 (6 bases). Trimming removed 4 bases from V and 2 bases from J, with 7 bases in between. CDR1 is MRHNA, CDR2 SNTAGT, per germline. CDR3 length: 13 residues.